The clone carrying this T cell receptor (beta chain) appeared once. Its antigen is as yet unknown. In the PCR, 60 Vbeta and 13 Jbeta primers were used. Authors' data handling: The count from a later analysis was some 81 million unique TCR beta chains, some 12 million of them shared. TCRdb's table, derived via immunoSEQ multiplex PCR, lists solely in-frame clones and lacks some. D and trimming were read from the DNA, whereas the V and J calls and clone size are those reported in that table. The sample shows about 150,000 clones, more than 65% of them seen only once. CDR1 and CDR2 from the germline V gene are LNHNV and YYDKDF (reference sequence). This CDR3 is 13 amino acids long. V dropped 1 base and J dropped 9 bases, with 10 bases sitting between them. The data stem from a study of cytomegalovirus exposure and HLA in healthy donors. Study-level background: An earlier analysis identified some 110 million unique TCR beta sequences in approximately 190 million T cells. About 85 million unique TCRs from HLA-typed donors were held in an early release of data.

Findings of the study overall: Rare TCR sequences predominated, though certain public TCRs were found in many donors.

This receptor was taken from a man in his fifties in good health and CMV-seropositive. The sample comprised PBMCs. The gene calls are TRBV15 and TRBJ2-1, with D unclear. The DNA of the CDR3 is TGTGCCACCAGCAGAGTACAGATGCCTGAGCAGTTCTTC. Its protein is CATSRVQMPEQFF.